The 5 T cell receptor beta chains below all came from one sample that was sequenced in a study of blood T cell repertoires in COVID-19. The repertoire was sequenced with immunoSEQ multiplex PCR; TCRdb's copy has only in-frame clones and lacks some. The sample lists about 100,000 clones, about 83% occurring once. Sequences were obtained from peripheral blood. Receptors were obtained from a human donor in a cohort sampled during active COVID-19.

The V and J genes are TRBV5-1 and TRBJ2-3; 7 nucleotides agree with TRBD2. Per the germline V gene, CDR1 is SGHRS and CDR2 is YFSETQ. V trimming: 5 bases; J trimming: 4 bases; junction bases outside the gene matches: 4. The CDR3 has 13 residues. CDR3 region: CASRSGVSDTQYF. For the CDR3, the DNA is TGCGCCAGCAGGAGCGGGGTTTCAGATACGCAGTATTTT.

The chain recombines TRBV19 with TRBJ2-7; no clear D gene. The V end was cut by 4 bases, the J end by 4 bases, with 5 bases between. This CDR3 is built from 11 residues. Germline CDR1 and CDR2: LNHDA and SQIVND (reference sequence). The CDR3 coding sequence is TGTGCCAGTAGTACCCAGTACGAGCAGTACTTC. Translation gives CASSTQYEQYF. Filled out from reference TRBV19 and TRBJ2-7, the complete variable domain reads DGGITQSPKYLFRKEGQNVTLSCEQNLNHDAMYWYRQDPGQGLRLIYYSQIVNDFQKGDIAEGYSVSREKKESFPLTVTSAQKNPTAFYLCASSTQYEQYFGPGTRLTVT.

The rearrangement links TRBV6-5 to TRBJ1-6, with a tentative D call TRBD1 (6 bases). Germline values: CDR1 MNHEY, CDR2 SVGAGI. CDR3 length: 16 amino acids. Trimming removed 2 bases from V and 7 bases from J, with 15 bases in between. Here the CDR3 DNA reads TGTGCCAGCAGTTACGGGCGGAAGAGGGGGAATTCACCCCTCCACTTT. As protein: CASSYGRKRGNSPLHF.

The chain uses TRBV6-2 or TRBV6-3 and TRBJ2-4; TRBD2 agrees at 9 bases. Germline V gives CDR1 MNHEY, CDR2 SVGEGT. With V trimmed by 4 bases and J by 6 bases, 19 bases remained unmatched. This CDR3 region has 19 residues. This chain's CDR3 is CASSSAVAGAPFWGNIQYF. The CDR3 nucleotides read TGTGCCAGCAGTTCTGCCGTAGCGGGAGCACCGTTTTGGGGAAACATTCAGTACTTC.

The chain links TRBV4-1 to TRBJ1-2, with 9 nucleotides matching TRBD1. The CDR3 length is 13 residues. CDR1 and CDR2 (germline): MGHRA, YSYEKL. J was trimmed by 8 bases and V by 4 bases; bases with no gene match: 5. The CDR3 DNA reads TGCGCCAGCAGCCCGAGACAGGGGGTCGGCTACACCTTC. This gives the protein CASSPRQGVGYTF.